The TCR beta chain described here comes from a study of cytomegalovirus exposure and HLA in healthy donors. V shed 7 bases and J 4 bases; nucleotides not matched to a gene: 3. CDR1 and CDR2 (germline): SGHDT, YYEEEE. The CDR3 is 12 residues long. PCR employed 60 Vbeta and 13 Jbeta primers. Some clones are missing from TCRdb's copy, which holds only in-frame ones; the method was immunoSEQ multiplex PCR. This table has some 96,000 clones, 64% appearing once. Input material: PBMCs. This TCR came from a man aged 55 to 70 in good health and CMV-seronegative. V and J are TRBV5-6 and TRBJ2-5; 8 bases align to TRBD2. The CDR3 loop is CASERGSETQYF. DNA for the CDR3: TGTGCCAGCGAGCGGGGGTCAGAGACCCAGTACTTC.